This TCR beta chain was observed in a study of naive and memory T cell subsets. CMV status came from CD4+ IFNgamma after overnight CMV lysate stimulation. Germline V gene lookup returns CDR1 MDHEN and CDR2 SYDVKM. The CDR3 spans 17 residues. General study points: In CD4 and CD8 cells, diversity dropped from naive through EMRA. Naive and memory repertoire findings lacked a ground truth for validation. In naive cells, over 90% of TCR sequences were seen only once.

Two oligonucleotides, mixed equimolar, formed the beta constant-region primer covering TRBC1 and TRBC2. The ligated cDNA underwent four PCR rounds using SP2 and nested alpha and beta constant-region primers. TCRdb analysed the UMI-ligation and nested PCR reads with MiXCR anew, one entry per CDR3 protein. The sample lists around 130,000 distinct CDR3 sequences, 36% occurring once. As to this clonotype: The target antigen is unknown. Mismatch with germline at one junction end may stem from a read error.

The rearrangement joins TRBV28 to TRBJ2-5, with 11 bases aligning to TRBD1. The sequencing input was central memory CD4+ T cells from blood. The clonotype originates from a human donor in good health. The CDR3 region is CASSLMGRTGGQGTLYF. The CDR3 DNA is TGTGCCAGCAGTTTAATGGGACGGACAGGGGGCCAGGGGACCCTGTACTTC.